This entry concerns a single TCR beta chain. Measured with immunoSEQ multiplex PCR; TCRdb has only the in-frame clones, and not every one. The sample shows 25,000 to 35,000 clones, more than 75% of them seen only once. This specimen comes from a study of control samples from healthy donors and cancer patients. CDR3 length: 9 residues. The V call is TRBV21-1, the J call TRBJ2-3. TRBV21-1 is a pseudogene. The sequencing sample was made of PBMCs. The source is a middle-aged woman with lung cancer. CDR3 amino acids: CASSRGQYF. DNA for the CDR3: TGTGCCAGCAGCAGGGGGCAGTATTTT.